This TCR beta chain was retrieved from a study of radiation and T cells in renal cell carcinoma. Overall study results and limits: From baseline, blood top tumor clonotypes peaked at 2 weeks post-radiation.

Profiled with immunoSEQ multiplex PCR; TCRdb holds only in-frame clones, not every one. The sample carries 110,000 to 150,000 clones, roughly 84% recorded once. Germline CDR1 and CDR2: MNHEY and SVGAGI. CDR3 size: 11 residues. Deletions cut 5 bases from V and 9 bases from J, with 10 bases between. Time point reported: baseline pretreatment blood. Treatment indicated: 15 Gy SBRT to primary tumor, nephrectomy 4 weeks later. This clone was detected a few times. The antigen is not known. This TCR derives from a woman aged 50 to 65 with renal cell carcinoma. The chain couples TRBV6-5 to TRBJ1-1; TRBD1 might be the D (6 bases). The sequences come from blood, collected from a patient whose treatment included radiotherapy and nephrectomy. CDR3 in amino acids: CASSRRDKAFF. The CDR3 bases are TGTGCCAGCAGTCGCCGGGACAAAGCTTTCTTT.